These 19 T cell receptor beta chains were all obtained from the same sample, sequenced in a study of vaccination and CD4 T cells after COVID-19. The treatment was: approximately 11-day PBMC culture with coronavirus spike peptide pools or control peptides (ViraFEST assay). At the Johns Hopkins FTIC core, DNA taken from cultured CD4+ T cells was sequenced by way of the Oncomine TCR Beta short-read assay. Using its own MiXCR run on the PCR reads, TCRdb lists one record per CDR3 protein. The sample holds 2,500 to 3,500 distinct CDR3 sequences, about 74% seen once. For these receptors, no antigen is known. Sequenced material: CD4+ T cells from blood, cultured in vitro. These receptors were obtained from a human donor who had recovered from COVID-19.

This sequence joins TRBV2 and TRBJ1-5, with D unclear. Trimming cost V 7 bases and J 0 bases, with 13 bases left between them. CDR3 length equals 15 residues. Germline CDR1 is SNHLY and CDR2 is FYNNEI. In nucleotides, the CDR3 is TGTGCCAGCACGTCTGGAAGTGGTAGCAATCAGCCCCAGCATTTT. As protein: CASTSGSGSNQPQHF.

The rearrangement uses TRBV7-9 and TRBJ2-6; TRBD1 aligns across 10 bases. V gave up 5 bases and J gave up 2 bases; unmatched junction bases: 15. Germline CDR1 SEHNR, CDR2 FQNEAQ (reference sequence). CDR3 length: 20 residues. The CDR3 spells CASSLPRGQGGIAGANVLTF. CDR3 nucleotides: TGTGCCAGCAGCCTCCCCAGAGGACAGGGGGGGATAGCTGGGGCCAACGTCCTGACTTTC.

The rearrangement joins TRBV15 to TRBJ1-2; 9 nucleotides agree with TRBD1. This CDR3 is built from 14 residues. V shed 5 bases and J 4 bases; nucleotides not matched to a gene: 5. The V gene's germline CDR1 is LNHNV and CDR2 YYDKDF (reference sequence). CDR3 sequence reads: CATSPDRGGYGYTF. The CDR3 DNA is TGTGCCACCAGCCCGGACAGGGGCGGCTATGGCTACACCTTC.

By sample fraction, this clonotype is large. The chain combines TRBV18 with TRBJ2-3, with D possibly TRBD1 on 7 matching bases. This CDR3 has 17 amino acids. Germline V gene data show CDR1 as KGHSH and CDR2 as LQKENI. V gave up 8 bases and J gave up 0 bases, with 21 bases separating them. CDR3 sequence: CASNDNAGQTSTDTQYF. The CDR3, as DNA: TGTGCCAGCAACGATAACGCGGGACAGACTAGCACAGATACGCAGTATTTT.

The J gene is TRBJ1-5, the V gene TRBV19; 8 bases are a match to TRBD1. The germline V gene encodes CDR1 LNHDA and CDR2 SQIVND (reference sequence). Trimming at V came to 3 bases and at J to 9 bases, leaving 7 bases not matched to a gene. This CDR3 region has 14 residues. The CDR3 sequence is CASSIGQGRWPQHF. Written as DNA, the CDR3 is TGTGCCAGTAGTATTGGACAGGGCCGGTGGCCCCAGCATTTT.

The chain carries TRBV6-1 and TRBJ1-2, with 7 bases aligning to TRBD1. V gave up 7 bases and J gave up 6 bases; unmatched junction bases: 14. The CDR3 spans 15 residues. Germline CDR1 MNHNS, CDR2 SASEGT. The CDR3: CASTGRTGDLNGYTF. The CDR3 bases are TGTGCCAGCACCGGCCGGACAGGAGACTTAAATGGCTACACCTTC.

This clonotype was seen a single time. This chain links TRBV7-9 with TRBJ1-5; no clear D gene. This CDR3 has 14 amino acids. In germline, CDR1 is SEHNR, CDR2 FQNEAQ (reference sequence). Trimming pared 5 bases from V and 6 bases from J, leaving 14 bases between. Here the CDR3 DNA reads TGTGCCAGCAGCGCGCTCGGACTCGGTCAGCCCCAGCATTTT. Its protein is CASSALGLGQPQHF. Drawing the rest from reference TRBV7-9 and TRBJ1-5, the complete variable domain is DTGVSQNPRHKITKRGQNVTFRCDPISEHNRLYWYRQTLGQGPEFLTYFQNEAQLEKSRLLSDRFSAERPKGSFSTLEIQRTEQGDSAMYLCASSALGLGQPQHFGDGTRLSIL.

This clonotype was detected only once. The CDR3 spells CASSSRGLAGFTDTQYF. As DNA, the CDR3 is TGTGCCAGCAGCTCTCGTGGACTAGCGGGGTTCACAGATACGCAGTATTTT. The V gene is TRBV7-3, the J gene TRBJ2-3; 12 positions agree with TRBD2. V shed 4 bases, J shed 2 bases, and the junction held 7 bases outside the gene matches. The V gene's germline CDR1 is SGHTA and CDR2 FQGTGA. The CDR3 consists of 17 residues.

This clonotype was detected only a few times. The junction shows a germline mismatch at one end, possibly a read error. The chain employs TRBV28 and TRBJ2-7, with TRBD1 as a possible D gene (6 bases). This CDR3 is built from 13 residues. CDR1 and CDR2 (germline): MDHEN, SYDVKM. The CDR3, as DNA: TGTGCCAGCACTTTAATAGGGGGCTACGAGCAGTACTTC. Translating it yields CASTLIGGYEQYF.

The chain combines TRBV5-1 with TRBJ1-2, with a tentative D call TRBD1 (5 bases). Germline CDR1 SGHRS, CDR2 YFSETQ. Trimming removed 1 base from V and 4 bases from J, with 8 bases in between. This CDR3 has 13 residues. The DNA of the CDR3 is TGCGCCAGCAGCTTGACGGGGACCTATGGCTACACCTTC. Translating gives CASSLTGTYGYTF.

This clonotype was recorded a few times. J is TRBJ1-1 and V is TRBV7-9, with D perhaps TRBD1 (5 bases). Germline lookup yields CDR1 SEHNR and CDR2 FQNEAQ (reference sequence). The CDR3 is 16 residues long. Between the trimmed V and J ends, which lost 5 bases and 11 bases, there was a span of 27 bases. The chain's CDR3 is CASSPPQWTRSSWAFF. CDR3 coding DNA: TGTGCCAGCAGCCCCCCCCAATGGACAAGGTCCTCGTGGGCTTTCTTT.

The chain uses TRBV20-1 and TRBJ1-1; D unresolved. Per the germline V gene, CDR1 is DFQATT and CDR2 is SNEGSKA (reference sequence). The V end lost 0 bases, the J end lost 2 bases, and 16 bases lay between the germline ends. There are 16 residues in the CDR3. Written as DNA, the CDR3 is TGCAGTGCTAGAGATAATGGGCGGCTCCGTAACACTGAAGCTTTCTTT. Translating gives CSARDNGRLRNTEAFF.

This sequence joins TRBV19 and TRBJ2-3; D may be TRBD1 (6 bases). The CDR3 contains 15 residues. From germline, CDR1 is LNHDA and CDR2 SQIVND (reference sequence). The V and J ends lost 1 base and 4 bases respectively, with 12 bases between them. The CDR3 sequence: CASSIVPGAADTQYF. The CDR3 DNA reads as TGTGCCAGTAGTATAGTCCCAGGGGCGGCAGATACGCAGTATTTT. Full variable domain (rest looked up from reference TRBV19 and TRBJ2-3): DGGITQSPKYLFRKEGQNVTLSCEQNLNHDAMYWYRQDPGQGLRLIYYSQIVNDFQKGDIAEGYSVSREKKESFPLTVTSAQKNPTAFYLCASSIVPGAADTQYFGPGTRLTVL.

This clonotype is judged medium-sized. This chain joins TRBV27 and TRBJ1-2; 11 bases fit TRBD1. The CDR3 sequence is 15 residues long. The junction had 2 bases not matched to a gene; V was cut back by 3 bases and J by 2 bases. The germline CDR1 and CDR2 sequences are MNHEY and SMNVEV (reference sequence). The CDR3 loop is CASSFGTGGNYGYTF. CDR3 DNA sequence: TGTGCCAGCAGTTTTGGGACAGGGGGAAACTATGGCTACACCTTC.

V is TRBV20-1 and J is TRBJ1-2, with 10 bases identical to TRBD1. Germline V gene lookup returns CDR1 DFQATT and CDR2 SNEGSKA (reference sequence). V was clipped by 5 bases and J by 4 bases; unmatched bases: 7. CDR3 length equals 14 residues. In nucleotides, the CDR3 is TGCAGTGCTCCTCCGGGACAGGGGATCTATGGCTACACCTTC. It codes for CSAPPGQGIYGYTF.

The V and J genes are TRBV6-1 and TRBJ2-3; the match to TRBD2 covers 9 bases. V shed 11 bases, J shed 0 bases, and the junction held 6 bases outside the gene matches. CDR1 is MNHNS and CDR2 is SASEGT in the germline V gene. The CDR3 has 14 residues. CDR3 residues: CAFSGGHSTDTQYF. Here the CDR3 DNA reads TGTGCCTTTAGCGGGGGACATAGCACAGATACGCAGTATTTT.

The chain uses TRBV20-1 and TRBJ1-2; no firm D call. V was cut by 6 bases and J by 1 base, with 24 bases left in between. CDR1 DFQATT and CDR2 SNEGSKA come from the germline V gene (reference sequence). The CDR3 runs to 17 residues. The CDR3 DNA reads TGCAGTGCCCCAGAGGGCACCCGAACCGCATTTAACTATGGCTACACCTTC. Its translation: CSAPEGTRTAFNYGYTF.

This chain connects TRBV7-9 to TRBJ2-2, with D maybe TRBD2 (6 bases). This CDR3 has 16 amino acids. V lost 8 bases and J 0 bases, leaving 16 bases between the germline ends. Per germline, CDR1 SEHNR and CDR2 FQNEAQ (reference sequence). CDR3 sequence reads: CASFAGLGSNTGELFF. The CDR3 coding sequence is TGTGCCAGCTTCGCGGGGTTGGGATCGAACACCGGGGAGCTGTTTTTT.

The rearrangement joins TRBV6-5 to TRBJ2-2; 7 nucleotides align to TRBD1. The CDR3 runs 16 residues. J lost 0 bases, V lost 4 bases, and 5 bases had no gene match. Germline V gene sequence: CDR1 MNHEY, CDR2 SVGAGI. CDR3: CASSSRQGANTGELFF. DNA for the CDR3: TGTGCCAGCAGTTCGAGACAGGGTGCGAACACCGGGGAGCTGTTTTTT.